A single sample gave rise to the 10 T cell receptor beta chains below, sequenced in a study of CD8 T cells in Susac syndrome. A quantity of about 0.45 to 1 ug RNA underwent reverse transcription using random hexamers. Using its own MiXCR run on the immunoSEQ multiplex PCR reads, TCRdb lists one record per CDR3 protein. This table holds 200,000 or so distinct CDR3 sequences, more than 90% found once. Input material: CD4+ T cells from PBMCs. Receptor source: a human donor with multiple sclerosis.

The chain has TRBV4-1 and TRBJ2-5; the D gene could be TRBD1 or TRBD2 (6 bases each). V lost 0 bases and J 5 bases, leaving 13 bases between the germline ends. The CDR3 extends over 15 amino acids. The germline CDR1 and CDR2 sequences are MGHRA and YSYEKL. The CDR3, as DNA: TGCGCCAGCAGCCAAGAGGTGGGGGGCCGGGAGACCCAGTACTTC. Its protein product is CASSQEVGGRETQYF.

The chain couples TRBV20-1 to TRBJ1-1, with D unclear. CDR1 DFQATT and CDR2 SNEGSKA come from the germline V gene (reference sequence). CDR3 length: 12 amino acids. V was cut by 6 bases and J by 1 base, with 9 bases left in between. CDR3 sequence: CSAFDRNTEAFF. For the CDR3, the DNA is TGCAGTGCCTTTGATCGGAACACTGAAGCTTTCTTT.

This sequence joins TRBV28 and TRBJ2-7; D unclear. The germline V and J ends were trimmed by 5 bases and 2 bases, with 13 bases remaining between them. Germline V gene lookup returns CDR1 MDHEN and CDR2 SYDVKM. CDR3 length equals 14 residues. The DNA for the CDR3 is TGTGCCAGCAGTCCCTCGGGTCTCCCCTACGAGCAGTACTTC. It codes for CASSPSGLPYEQYF.

J is TRBJ2-4 and V is TRBV3-1; a possible D gene is TRBD2 (5 bases). This CDR3 spans 13 amino acids. The V end lost 4 bases, the J end lost 7 bases, and 11 bases lay between the germline ends. Germline V CDR1 and CDR2: LGHDT, YNNKEL (reference sequence). In DNA form, the CDR3 reads TGTGCCAGCAGCCCTAGCAGTGGGAACATTCAGTACTTC. It translates to CASSPSSGNIQYF.

The V gene is TRBV12-3 or TRBV12-4, the J gene TRBJ1-1; 7 bases map to TRBD1. This CDR3 contains 15 residues. With V trimmed by 4 bases and J by 0 bases, 5 bases remained unmatched. The CDR3 sequence: CASSWTGPMNTEAFF. The CDR3, as DNA: TGTGCCAGCAGTTGGACAGGCCCCATGAACACTGAAGCTTTCTTT.

This rearrangement joins TRBV7-9 to TRBJ2-7; unclear D gene. Deletions cut 5 bases from V and 7 bases from J, with 9 bases between. Germline-derived CDR1 and CDR2 are SEHNR and FQNEAQ (reference sequence). This CDR3 spans 11 amino acids. The CDR3 is CASSMMREQYF. CDR3 bases: TGTGCCAGCAGCATGATGAGGGAGCAGTACTTC.

The rearrangement joins TRBV27 to TRBJ2-3; 14 bases are shared with TRBD2. The ends lost 3 bases at V and 4 bases at J; junction bases unmatched: 0. CDR3 length equals 15 residues. The germline V gene has CDR1 MNHEY and CDR2 SMNVEV (reference sequence). The CDR3 region is CASSLTSGGADTQYF. The CDR3 nucleotides read TGTGCCAGCAGTTTGACTAGCGGGGGGGCAGATACGCAGTATTTT.

J is TRBJ2-3 and V is TRBV25-1; D is undetermined. Per germline, CDR1 MGHDK and CDR2 SYGVNS. The CDR3 covers 14 residues. Trimming left V 2 bases short and J 5 bases short, with 11 bases between. The CDR3 is CASSERGPIDTQYF. CDR3 in DNA: TGTGCCAGCAGTGAACGCGGACCGATAGATACGCAGTATTTT. The complete variable domain, with remaining parts taken from reference TRBV25-1 and TRBJ2-3, reads EADIYQTPRYLVIGTGKKITLECSQTMGHDKMYWYQQDPGMELHLIHYSYGVNSTEKGDLSSESTVSRIRTEHFPLTLESARPSHTSQYLCASSERGPIDTQYFGPGTRLTVL.

The gene calls are TRBV4-2 and TRBJ2-2, with unresolved D. Germline V gene lookup returns CDR1 LGHNA and CDR2 YNFKEQ. V was trimmed by 0 bases and J by 3 bases, leaving 5 bases between them. The CDR3 totals 14 residues. The CDR3 coding sequence is TGTGCCAGCAGCCAAGACATTTACACCGGGGAGCTGTTTTTT. Its protein product is CASSQDIYTGELFF.

DNA of the CDR3: TGCAGTGCTAGAGAGGTCGGGGGCCAAGAGACCCAGTACTTC. Translating gives CSAREVGGQETQYF. The genes are TRBV20-1 and TRBJ2-5; tentatively, D is TRBD2 (6 bases). Trimming shortened V by 0 bases and J by 1 base, and 9 bases separated the two germline ends. The CDR3 runs to 14 residues. Germline lookup yields CDR1 DFQATT and CDR2 SNEGSKA (reference sequence).